The text below deals with one TCR beta chain. What antigen it recognizes has not been identified. Nothing much larger sits one base from this clone, and base qualities are not available. The immunoSEQ Assay, a bias-controlled multiplex PCR, was used to amplify TCRbeta CDR3 regions from genomic DNA. On the study's bioinformatics: Nucleated cell counts per sample were estimated from amplification of reference gene primers within the assay. To quantify the absolute abundance of each unique TCRbeta CDR3 rearrangement, sequence reads were collapsed and filtered. For each sample, productive Simpson clonality was calculated by taking the square root of Simpson's diversity index across productive rearrangements. In TCRdb, the immuneACCESS table is reduced to in-frame sequences with V and J assigned. These tables do not hold every clone; where another copy was compared, an unresolved V gene accounts for under half, and the others remain unexplained. D and trimming come from the DNA, and the V and J calls and clone size come from that table. The sample table holds 250,000 to 300,000 clones, of which roughly 91% were seen once. Around 2% of the sample belongs to the ten largest clones.

Participants in the prospective study were enrolled through a virtual design, were aged 18 to 89 years, and lived in approximately 25 United States geographic areas. To assign participants to cohorts, the prospective study relied on clinical history that participants themselves reported in a screening survey and a study questionnaire. In the prospective study, mobile phlebotomists collected whole blood, serum and a nasopharyngeal or oropharyngeal swab from each participant. Participants in the prospective study had the option to provide additional blood draws and questionnaires over a 2-month period. Before DNA extraction, blood samples from the prospective study were shipped at room temperature or frozen. The data are from a study of blood T cell repertoires in COVID-19 (dated by TCRdb to the early 2020s). Turning to the overall study: For ImmuneRACE Cohort 3, a participant was defined as recovered based on two consecutive negative NP/OP PCR tests, clearance by a healthcare professional, or resolution of symptoms. Samples from collaborators originated in the United States, Italy and Spain and spanned both the acute and convalescent phases of COVID-19. The prospective study material was composed of cDNA or gDNA derived from T cells, B-cell-depleted T cells, or PBMCs. Samples came from the ongoing ImmuneRACE study (first 160 participants) plus 1,254 subjects from 6 global collaborators. Where available, HLA class I and class II types were obtained from metadata supplied by the sample provider rather than from assay-based typing. The dataset comprised deeply sampled blood TCRbeta repertoires from subjects exposed to, actively infected with, or recovered from COVID-19. A de-identified subject ID, COVID-19 status, age in years and sex were almost always included in the sample metadata. The repertoires were released in a freely available public database intended as a resource for research on the immune response to SARS-CoV-2. The study at large found these results: Clinical and demographic metadata were provided uncurated, with the amount varying by source and participant.

The CDR3 runs 13 residues from the cysteine to the phenylalanine. Only the CDR3 region is kept as DNA, spanning 39 bases read in frame from base 1. V is reduced by 2 bases and J by 3 bases, leaving a spacing of 11 bases between them. For CDR1 and CDR2, the germline V gene (reference sequence) lists GTSNPN and SVGIG. The source of this sequence is a woman aged 55-75 years in a cohort exposed to, infected with or recovered from COVID-19 (not recorded which). Sequenced sample: PBMCs or T cells enriched from blood (not recorded which). Rearrangement joined TRBV30 to TRBJ2-7, with TRBD2 tentatively as D gene (6 bases match). The nucleotides read TGTGCCTGGAGTAACGGGGGTGGCTACGAGCAGTACTTC. This translates into CAWSNGGGYEQYF.